One T cell receptor (beta chain) is described in this entry. Some clones are missing from TCRdb's copy, which holds only in-frame ones; the method was immunoSEQ multiplex PCR. The sample has approximately 89,000 clones; 83% are singletons. The CDR3 sequence is 14 residues long. V dropped 1 base and J dropped 8 bases, with 11 bases sitting between them. From germline, CDR1 is SGHVS and CDR2 FNYEAQ. Noted time point: cycle 4 day 1 (C4D1), after 5 to 7 weeks of nivolumab. Every patient was affected by relapse after autologous stem cell transplantation, while exposure to brentuximab vedotin was not uniform. The data belong to a study of PD-1 blockade in classical Hodgkin lymphoma.

V usage is TRBV7-6 and J usage is TRBJ1-4, with TRBD1 as a possible D gene (5 bases). The sequence was obtained from a human donor with classical Hodgkin lymphoma. The material was peripheral blood mononuclear cells (PBMCs), obtained before the fourth cycle of nivolumab. CDR3 sequence (DNA): TGTGCCAGCAGCTTAGGGCAGGGTGGGGAAAAACTGTTTTTT. Protein: CASSLGQGGEKLFF.